This TCR beta chain is from a study of beta chain features in type 1 diabetes. Overall study: Patient and healthy donor groups were alike in age, gender and cell yields.

CDR3 length: 14 residues. V lost 2 bases, J lost 2 bases, and 11 bases lay in between. Germline CDR1 is SGHRS and CDR2 is YFSETQ. Expressed TCRB transcripts got sequenced, as all isolated RNA was reverse transcribed. Profiling relied on immunoSEQ multiplex PCR, and the TCRdb table lists in-frame clones only, not all of them. The data contain about 370,000 clones, more than 13% of them singletons. As to this clone: The antigen remains undetermined.

Whole-study findings and limits: Cells with high TCR expression could be over-represented by cDNA sequencing.

CD45RO/CCR7/CD25/CD127/CD95/CD27 staining was used to isolate CD4+ naive, central memory, regulatory and stem cell-like memory cells by sorting. Post-sort purity exceeded 98% for all sorted populations. The chain has TRBV5-1 and TRBJ2-7; tentatively, D is TRBD1 (5 bases). The receptor was derived from a woman younger than 35 in good health. Sequencing input: naive CD4+ T cells from blood. CDR3 nucleotide sequence: TGCGCCAGCAGCTTACTACAGGCCGCCTACGAGCAGTACTTC. It is translated as CASSLLQAAYEQYF.